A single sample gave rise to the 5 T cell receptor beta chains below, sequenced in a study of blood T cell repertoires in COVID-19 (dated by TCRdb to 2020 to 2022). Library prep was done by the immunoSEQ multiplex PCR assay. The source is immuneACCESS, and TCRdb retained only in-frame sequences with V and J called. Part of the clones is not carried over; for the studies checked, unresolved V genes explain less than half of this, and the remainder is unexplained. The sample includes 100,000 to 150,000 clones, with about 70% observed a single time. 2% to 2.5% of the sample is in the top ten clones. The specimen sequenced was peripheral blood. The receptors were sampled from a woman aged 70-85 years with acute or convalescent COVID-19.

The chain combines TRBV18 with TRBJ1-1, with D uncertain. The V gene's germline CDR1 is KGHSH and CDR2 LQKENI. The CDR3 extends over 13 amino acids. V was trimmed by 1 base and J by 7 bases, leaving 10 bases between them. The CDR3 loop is CASSPLPQNEAFF. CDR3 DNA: TGTGCCAGCTCACCACTCCCACAGAATGAAGCTTTCTTT.

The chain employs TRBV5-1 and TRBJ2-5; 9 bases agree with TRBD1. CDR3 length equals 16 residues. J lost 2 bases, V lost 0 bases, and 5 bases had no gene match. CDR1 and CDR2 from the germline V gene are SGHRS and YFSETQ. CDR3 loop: CASSLDGQGRQETQYF. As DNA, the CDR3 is TGCGCCAGCAGCTTGGACGGACAGGGGAGGCAAGAGACCCAGTACTTC. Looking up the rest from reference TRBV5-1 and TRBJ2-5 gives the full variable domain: KAGVTQTPRYLIKTRGQQVTLSCSPISGHRSVSWYQQTPGQGLQFLFEYFSETQRNKGNFPGRFSGRQFSNSRSEMNVSTLELGDSALYLCASSLDGQGRQETQYFGPGTRLLVL.

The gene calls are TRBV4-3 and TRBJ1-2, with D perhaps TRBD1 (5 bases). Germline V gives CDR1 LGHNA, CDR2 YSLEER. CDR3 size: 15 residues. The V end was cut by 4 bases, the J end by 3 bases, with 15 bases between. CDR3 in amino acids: CASSPFPRADYGYTF. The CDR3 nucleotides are TGCGCCAGCAGCCCCTTTCCCAGGGCGGACTATGGCTACACCTTC.

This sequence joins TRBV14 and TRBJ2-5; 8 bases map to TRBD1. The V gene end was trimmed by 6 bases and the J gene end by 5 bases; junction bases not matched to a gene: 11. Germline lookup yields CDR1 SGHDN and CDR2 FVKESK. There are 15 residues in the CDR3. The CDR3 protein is CASSQRAGGLETQYF. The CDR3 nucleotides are TGTGCCAGCAGTCAACGTGCAGGGGGCTTGGAGACCCAGTACTTC.

This chain's CDR3 is CASSREGGETQYF. In nucleotides, the CDR3 is TGTGCCAGCAGCCGGGAGGGAGGTGAGACCCAGTACTTC. The gene calls are TRBV4-2 and TRBJ2-5; 7 bases map to TRBD2. Trimming removed 4 bases from V and 5 bases from J; junction bases left unmatched: 4. Germline lookup yields CDR1 LGHNA and CDR2 YNFKEQ. The CDR3 consists of 13 residues.